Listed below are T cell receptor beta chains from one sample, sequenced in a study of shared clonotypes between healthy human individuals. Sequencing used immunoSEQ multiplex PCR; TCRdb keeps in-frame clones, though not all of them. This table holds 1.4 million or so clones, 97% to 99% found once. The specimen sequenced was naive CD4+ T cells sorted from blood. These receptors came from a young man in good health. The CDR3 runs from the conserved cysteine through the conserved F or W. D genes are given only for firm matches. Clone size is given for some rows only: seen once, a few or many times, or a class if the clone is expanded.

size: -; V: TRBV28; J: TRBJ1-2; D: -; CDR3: CASNSLGTGYTF; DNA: TGTGCCAGCAACAGCCTCGGAACAGGCTACACCTTC
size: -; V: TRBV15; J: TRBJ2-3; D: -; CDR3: CATSGRTGTDTQYF; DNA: TGTGCCACCAGCGGCCGAACAGGGACAGATACGCAGTATTTT
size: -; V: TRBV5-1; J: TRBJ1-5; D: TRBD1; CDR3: CASSFGTASNQPQHF; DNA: TGCGCCAGCAGCTTCGGGACAGCTAGCAATCAGCCCCAGCATTTT
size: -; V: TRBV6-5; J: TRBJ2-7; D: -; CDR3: CASSYGLSLRGQYF; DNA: TGTGCCAGCAGTTACGGGTTATCGTTACGAGGGCAGTACTTC
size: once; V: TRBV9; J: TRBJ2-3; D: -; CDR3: CASSVSGRGTDTQYF; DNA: TGTGCCAGCAGCGTAAGTGGACGTGGCACAGATACGCAGTATTTT
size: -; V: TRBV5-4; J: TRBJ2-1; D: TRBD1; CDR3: CASSQGAGYNEQFF; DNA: TGTGCCAGCAGCCAGGGGGCGGGCTACAATGAGCAGTTCTTC
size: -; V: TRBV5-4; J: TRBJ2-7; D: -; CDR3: CASTWDHHEQYF; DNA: TGTGCCAGCACCTGGGACCATCACGAGCAGTACTTC
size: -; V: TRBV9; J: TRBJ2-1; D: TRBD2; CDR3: CASSVASSGDYNEQFF; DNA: TGTGCCAGCAGCGTAGCGTCTAGCGGGGACTACAATGAGCAGTTCTTC
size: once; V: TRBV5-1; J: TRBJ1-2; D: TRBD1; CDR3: CASSGQASSYGYTF; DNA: TGCGCCAGCAGCGGACAGGCCTCCTCTTATGGCTACACCTTC
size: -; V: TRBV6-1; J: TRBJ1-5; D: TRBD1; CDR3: CASGRGQGNQPQHF; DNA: TGTGCCAGCGGGAGAGGACAGGGAAATCAGCCCCAGCATTTT
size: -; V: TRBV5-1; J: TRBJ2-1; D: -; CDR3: CASSLLNEQFF; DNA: TGCGCCAGCAGCTTACTCAATGAGCAGTTCTTC
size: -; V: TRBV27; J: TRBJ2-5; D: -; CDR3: CASRNSGEIGTQYF; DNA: TGTGCCAGCAGAAACTCAGGGGAAATCGGGACCCAGTACTTC
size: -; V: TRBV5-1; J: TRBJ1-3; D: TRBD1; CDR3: CASSPGQGIGYSGNTIYF; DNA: TGCGCCAGCAGCCCCGGACAGGGGATCGGCTACTCTGGAAACACCATATATTTT
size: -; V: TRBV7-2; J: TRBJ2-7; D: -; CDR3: CASSLVGSEQYF; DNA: TGTGCCAGCAGCTTAGTAGGGAGCGAGCAGTACTTC
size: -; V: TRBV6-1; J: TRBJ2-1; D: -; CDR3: CASKLSGTGYNEQFF; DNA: TGTGCCAGCAAATTGAGCGGGACAGGTTATAATGAGCAGTTCTTC
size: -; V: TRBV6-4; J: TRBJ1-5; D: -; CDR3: CASSASGANQPQHF; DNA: TGTGCCAGCAGTGCTTCAGGTGCCAATCAGCCCCAGCATTTT
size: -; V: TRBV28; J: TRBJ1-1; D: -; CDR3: CASSFGQKWTEAFF; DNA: TGTGCCAGCAGTTTTGGGCAGAAGTGGACTGAAGCTTTCTTT
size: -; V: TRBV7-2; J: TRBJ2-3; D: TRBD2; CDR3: CASSGPGTNKYF; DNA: TGTGCCAGCAGCGGACCCGGGACTAATAAGTATTTT
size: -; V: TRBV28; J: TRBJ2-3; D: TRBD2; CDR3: CASSPSPLREGASADTQYF; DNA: TGTGCCAGCAGTCCATCCCCCCTGAGGGAGGGAGCTAGCGCAGATACGCAGTATTTT
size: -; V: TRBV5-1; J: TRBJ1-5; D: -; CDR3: CASSLVGSSNQPQHF; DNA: TGCGCCAGCAGCTTGGTTGGGTCTAGCAATCAGCCCCAGCATTTT
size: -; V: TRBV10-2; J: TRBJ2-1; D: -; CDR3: CASRRTENEQFF; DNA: TGCGCCAGCAGAAGGACAGAGAATGAGCAGTTCTTC
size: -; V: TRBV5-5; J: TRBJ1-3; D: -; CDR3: CASSLAHGLEGNTIYF; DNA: TGTGCCAGCAGCTTGGCACACGGACTGGAGGGAAACACCATATATTTT
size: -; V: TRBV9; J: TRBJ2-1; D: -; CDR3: CASSVAPHNEQFF; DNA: TGTGCCAGCAGCGTAGCGCCCCACAATGAGCAGTTCTTC
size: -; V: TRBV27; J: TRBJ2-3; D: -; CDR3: CASTKTPIADGTDTQYF; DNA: TGTGCCAGCACCAAAACCCCAATAGCGGATGGGACAGATACGCAGTATTTT
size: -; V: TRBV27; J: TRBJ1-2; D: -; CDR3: CASSLSVASNYGYTF; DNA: TGTGCCAGCAGTTTATCTGTCGCCAGTAACTATGGCTACACCTTC
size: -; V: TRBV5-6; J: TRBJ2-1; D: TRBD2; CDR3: CASSFRTSGGYNEQFF; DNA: TGTGCCAGCAGCTTCCGGACTAGCGGAGGGTACAATGAGCAGTTCTTC
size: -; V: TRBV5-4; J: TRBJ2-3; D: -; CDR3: CASSSTSSVRTDTQYF; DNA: TGTGCCAGCAGCTCGACCTCTAGCGTCCGCACAGATACGCAGTATTTT
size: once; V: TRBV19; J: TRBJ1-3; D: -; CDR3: CASSISPSIGNTIYF; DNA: TGTGCCAGTAGTATCAGTCCGTCAATTGGAAACACCATATATTTT
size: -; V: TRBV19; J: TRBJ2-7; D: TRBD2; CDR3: CASGGGRGSYEQYF; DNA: TGTGCGAGCGGGGGCGGAAGGGGCTCCTACGAGCAGTACTTC
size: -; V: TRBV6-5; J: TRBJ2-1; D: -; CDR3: CASSYSQRGEQFF; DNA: TGTGCCAGCAGTTACTCCCAGCGAGGTGAGCAGTTCTTC
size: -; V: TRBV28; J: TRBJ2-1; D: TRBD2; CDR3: CAGRRAGGPHEQFF; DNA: TGTGCCGGACGGAGGGCGGGAGGGCCCCATGAGCAGTTCTTC
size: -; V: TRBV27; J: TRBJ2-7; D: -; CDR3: CASSLQGGSYEQYF; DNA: TGTGCCAGCAGTTTACAGGGTGGATCCTACGAGCAGTACTTC
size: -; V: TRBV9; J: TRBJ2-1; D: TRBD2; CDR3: CASSVEGLAGVGFDNEQFF; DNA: TGTGCCAGCAGCGTAGAAGGACTAGCGGGAGTGGGCTTCGACAATGAGCAGTTCTTC
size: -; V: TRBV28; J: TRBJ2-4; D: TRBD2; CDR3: CASVPSGRIGDIQYF; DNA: TGTGCCAGCGTTCCTAGCGGGAGGATCGGGGACATTCAGTACTTC
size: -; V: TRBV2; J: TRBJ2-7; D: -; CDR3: CASSDRNQGYEQYF; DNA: TGTGCCAGCAGTGACCGTAACCAGGGGTACGAGCAGTACTTC
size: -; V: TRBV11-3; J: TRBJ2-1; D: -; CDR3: CASSLDVGYEQFF; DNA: TGTGCCAGCAGCTTAGATGTGGGTTATGAGCAGTTCTTC
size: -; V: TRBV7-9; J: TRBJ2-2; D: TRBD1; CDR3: CASSPRRDRGLTGELFF; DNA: TGTGCCAGCAGCCCGCGTCGGGACAGGGGGCTCACCGGGGAGCTGTTTTTT
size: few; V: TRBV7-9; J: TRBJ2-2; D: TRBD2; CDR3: CASSSSGLSGELFF; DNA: TGTGCCAGCAGTTCTAGCGGGTTATCCGGGGAGCTGTTTTTT
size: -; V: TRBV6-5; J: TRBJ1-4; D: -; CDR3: CATQGLNEKLFF; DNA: TGTGCTACACAGGGATTAAATGAAAAACTGTTTTTT
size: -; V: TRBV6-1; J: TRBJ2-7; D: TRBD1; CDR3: CASSVGDRYYEQYF; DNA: TGTGCCAGCAGTGTTGGGGACAGGTACTACGAGCAGTACTTC
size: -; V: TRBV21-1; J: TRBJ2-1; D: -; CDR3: CASSKVGGNRHEQFF; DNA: TGTGCCAGCAGCAAAGTGGGGGGCAATCGCCATGAGCAGTTCTTC
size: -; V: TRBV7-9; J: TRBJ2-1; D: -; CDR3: CASSPPPTSNEQFF; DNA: TGTGCCAGCAGCCCCCCCCCGACTAGTAATGAGCAGTTCTTC
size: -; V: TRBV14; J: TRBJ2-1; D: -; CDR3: CASSQVVLSSYNEQFF; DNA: TGTGCCAGCAGCCAAGTTGTCCTGAGCTCCTACAATGAGCAGTTCTTC
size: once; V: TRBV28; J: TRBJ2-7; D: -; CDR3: CASSLDYEQYF; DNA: TGTGCCAGCAGCCTAGACTACGAGCAGTACTTC
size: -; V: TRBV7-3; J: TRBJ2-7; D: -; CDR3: CASRCTGSGMGEQYF; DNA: TGTGCCAGCAGATGTACGGGGTCCGGGATGGGAGAGCAGTACTTC
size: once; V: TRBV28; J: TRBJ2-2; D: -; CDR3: CASSPPGWNTGELFF; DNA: TGTGCCAGCAGCCCCCCGGGGTGGAACACCGGGGAGCTGTTTTTT
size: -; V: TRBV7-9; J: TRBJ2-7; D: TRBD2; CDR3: CASSLGGLAGAFYEQYF; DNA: TGTGCCAGCAGCTTAGGGGGACTAGCGGGAGCATTCTACGAGCAGTACTTC
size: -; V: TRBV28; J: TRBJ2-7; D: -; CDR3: CASSPGVPPYEQYF; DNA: TGTGCCAGCAGTCCAGGAGTTCCCCCCTACGAGCAGTACTTC
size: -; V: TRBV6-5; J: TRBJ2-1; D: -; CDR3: CASSYTVSSYNEQFF; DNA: TGTGCCAGCAGTTACACGGTCAGCTCCTACAATGAGCAGTTCTTC
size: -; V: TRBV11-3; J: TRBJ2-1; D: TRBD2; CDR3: CASSLLAGGLHEQFF; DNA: TGTGCCAGCAGCTTACTAGCGGGAGGGCTGCATGAGCAGTTCTTC
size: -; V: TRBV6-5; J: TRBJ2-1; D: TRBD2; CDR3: CASSPQAGGPFEQFF; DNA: TGTGCCAGCAGTCCCCAAGCGGGAGGGCCCTTTGAGCAGTTCTTC
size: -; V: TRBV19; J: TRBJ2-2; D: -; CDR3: CASSSRTTGGELFF; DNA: TGTGCCAGTAGTTCCCGGACAACAGGCGGGGAGCTGTTTTTT
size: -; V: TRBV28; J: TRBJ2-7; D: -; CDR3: CASSPAPEEQYF; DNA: TGTGCCAGCAGTCCCGCACCCGAGGAGCAGTACTTC
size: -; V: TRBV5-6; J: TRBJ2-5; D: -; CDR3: CASSLTGPFAETQYF; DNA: TGTGCCAGCAGCTTGACGGGACCCTTCGCCGAGACCCAGTACTTC
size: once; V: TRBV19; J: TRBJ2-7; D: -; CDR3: CASSTPGEYEQYF; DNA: TGTGCCAGTAGTACCCCAGGGGAGTACGAGCAGTACTTC